This TCR beta chain was captured in a study of sequential checkpoint blockade in melanoma. Study-level points and caveats: About 30 times likelier clinical benefit followed increased tumor T-cell fraction and clonality.

Treatment denoted: randomized to nivolumab then ipilimumab (arm A) or the reverse (arm B). No patient had prior DNA-damaging chemotherapy. The table came from immunoSEQ multiplex PCR; TCRdb's copy has only in-frame clones and leaves some out. Counted here are fewer than 20,000 clones, roughly two thirds occurring once; the ten biggest clones make up under 5%. Comments on this clone: Antigen specificity is unknown.

The TCR comes from a human donor with melanoma. The sequenced sample was tumor tissue (inferred from file names), obtained from a patient given nivolumab and ipilimumab in sequence.

The CDR3, as DNA: TGTGCCAGCAGCTTGGGAAGGGCTAGCGGGGTCTACAATGAGCAGTTCTTC. Its translation is CASSLGRASGVYNEQFF. The chain uses TRBV7-7 and TRBJ2-1; 9 nucleotides align to TRBD2. Germline-derived CDR1 and CDR2 are SSHAT and FNYEAQ (reference sequence). V lost 3 bases to trimming and J lost 3 bases; unmatched junction nucleotides: 9. The CDR3 length is 17 residues.